Sequencing of this T cell receptor (beta chain) was carried out in a study of T cells in Graves' hyperthyroidism and ophthalmopathy. The CDR3 spans 13 residues. Germline loops: CDR1 SGHNT, CDR2 YENEEA. The V and J ends lost 5 bases and 6 bases respectively, with 13 bases between them. Participants, patients aged 18 to 65, had newly diagnosed hyperthyroidism with a duration under 2 months. The sample of blood was obtained at first hyperthyroidism diagnosis (before any ophthalmopathy symptoms). There are many counts of this clonotype. Using RNA transcripts as the source, TCR beta CDR3 regions were amplified. A first-round RT-PCR of the TCR CDR3 used the HTBI primer set. One entry per CDR3 protein, called by TCRdb with MiXCR from the multiplex PCR reads. The sample includes some 600,000 distinct CDR3 sequences, about 15% of them seen just once.

This chain joins TRBV11-3 and TRBJ1-1; D not certain. This TCR was sampled from a woman aged 25-40 years with Graves' hyperthyroidism that later progressed to Graves' ophthalmopathy. The source material was blood. The CDR3 sequence: CASSGNRLPEAFF. In DNA, the CDR3 is TGTGCCAGCAGCGGCAACAGACTTCCTGAAGCTTTCTTT.